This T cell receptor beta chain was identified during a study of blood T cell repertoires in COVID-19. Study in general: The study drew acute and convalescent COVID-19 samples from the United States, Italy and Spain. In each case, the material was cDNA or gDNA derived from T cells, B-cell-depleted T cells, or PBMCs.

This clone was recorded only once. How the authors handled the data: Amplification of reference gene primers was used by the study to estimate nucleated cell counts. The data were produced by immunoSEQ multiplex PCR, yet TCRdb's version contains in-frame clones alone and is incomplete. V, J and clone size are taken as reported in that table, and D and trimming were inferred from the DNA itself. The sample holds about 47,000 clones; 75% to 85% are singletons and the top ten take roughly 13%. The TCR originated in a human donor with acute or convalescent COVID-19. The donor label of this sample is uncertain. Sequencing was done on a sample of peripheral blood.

CDR3 sequence reads: CASSLMHSGNNEKLFF. The CDR3 nucleotides read TGTGCCAGCAGCTTGATGCATTCAGGGAATAATGAAAAACTGTTTTTT. V and J are TRBV5-4 and TRBJ1-4; tentatively, D is TRBD1 (5 bases). V gave up 1 base and J gave up 4 bases, with 14 bases separating them. The CDR3 covers 16 residues. Germline loops: CDR1 SGHNT, CDR2 YYREEE (reference sequence).